These T cell receptor beta chains were read from a single sample in a study of response to subunit inactivated influenza vaccine. TCRdb reprocessed the RT-PCR reads via MiXCR and lists one record per CDR3 protein. The table has hundreds of thousands of distinct CDR3 sequences, 18% seen once. The specimen was PBMCs from blood, collected 4 to 6 days after vaccination. The receptors originated from a middle-aged man who received an inactivated influenza vaccine. CDR3s include the opening cysteine and the closing phenylalanine or tryptophan. D genes are given only for firm matches. Not every row has a clone size; where given, it reads once, few, many or a size class.

>TRBJ2-7|few|-|TRBV6-1
CASKRTGDSYEQYF
TGTGCCAGCAAGAGGACGGGGGACTCCTACGAGCAGTACTTC
>TRBJ2-1|-|TRBD2|TRBV24-1
CATSDVAGEGRDEQFF
TGTGCCACCAGTGATGTAGCGGGAGAGGGTCGCGATGAGCAGTTCTTC
>TRBJ2-1|-|TRBD2|TRBV4-3
CASSLDPVSGKAYNEQFF
TGCGCCAGCAGCCTAGACCCGGTGAGCGGGAAGGCTTACAATGAGCAGTTCTTC
>TRBJ2-1|few|TRBD2|TRBV7-8
CAGSGGSSSYNEQFF
TGTGCCGGATCGGGGGGATCCAGCTCCTACAATGAGCAGTTCTTC
>TRBJ1-6|-|TRBD1|TRBV20-1
CSATPGQDNNSPLHF
TGCAGTGCTACTCCGGGACAGGATAATAATTCACCCCTCCACTTT
>TRBJ2-5|-|-|TRBV28
CASSLLLGLPQETQYF
TGTGCCAGCAGTTTATTACTTGGACTGCCACAAGAGACCCAGTACTTC
>TRBJ2-3|-|-|TRBV4-1
CASSQGNQGTDTQYF
TGCGCCAGCAGCCAAGGCAATCAGGGCACAGATACGCAGTATTTT
>TRBJ2-7|many|TRBD1|TRBV20-1
CSASTGAIAYEQYF
TGCAGTGCTTCTACAGGGGCCATTGCCTACGAGCAGTACTTC
>TRBJ2-2|-|TRBD1|TRBV20-1
CSAREGQGRGELFF
TGCAGTGCTAGAGAGGGACAGGGGCGCGGGGAGCTGTTTTTT
>TRBJ2-1|-|TRBD2|TRBV20-1
CSARPRSGRAYNEQFF
TGCAGTGCGAGGCCACGAAGTGGGAGGGCCTACAATGAGCAGTTCTTC
>TRBJ2-3|-|-|TRBV7-2
CASSFYRADTQYF
TGTGCCAGCAGCTTTTACAGGGCCGATACGCAGTATTTT
>TRBJ1-5|-|-|TRBV4-3
CASSPRLGQPQHF
TGCGCCAGCAGCCCCCGATTGGGTCAGCCCCAGCATTTT
>TRBJ2-5|-|TRBD2|TRBV4-2
CASSPGGAPETQYF
TGTGCCAGCAGCCCCGGGGGGGCCCCAGAGACCCAGTACTTC
>TRBJ1-6|-|TRBD1|TRBV20-1
CSARPTGRTYNSPLHF
TGCAGTGCTAGACCGACAGGGAGGACCTATAATTCACCCCTCCACTTT
>TRBJ2-7|few|TRBD2|TRBV28
CASSLTGRRTAAIF
TGTGCCAGCAGTTTAACCGGGAGGCGCACCGCAGCCATTTTC
>TRBJ2-1|-|TRBD2|TRBV6-1
CASSGLAGGLNEQFF
TGTGCCAGCAGTGGACTAGCGGGGGGCCTCAATGAGCAGTTCTTC
>TRBJ1-2|few|-|TRBV4-3
CASSQDSGNYGYTF
TGCGCCAGCAGCCAAGATTCGGGGAACTATGGCTACACCTTC
>TRBJ2-7|many|TRBD2|TRBV27
CASSRLAGGTTSYEQYF
TGTGCCAGCAGTAGACTAGCGGGGGGAACAACCTCCTACGAGCAGTACTTC
>TRBJ2-1|-|-|TRBV7-8
CASRQGRNQYNEQFF
TGTGCCAGCAGGCAGGGGCGAAACCAATACAATGAGCAGTTCTTC
>TRBJ1-1|few|-|TRBV11-2
CASSLDRGSLASEAFF
TGTGCCAGCAGCTTAGATAGGGGTAGTCTGGCTTCTGAAGCTTTCTTT